Included here is one TCR beta chain sequence, with context. This entry comes from a study of CD8+ T cells in alopecia areata. Sample treatment: oral pan-JAK inhibitor, 5-10 mg twice daily. Following RNA extraction, reverse transcription yielded cDNA that acted as the sequencing template. TCRdb keeps only in-frame clones here, not all; method: immunoSEQ multiplex PCR. The table lists 90,000 to 120,000 clones, around 83% of them singletons. Germline assignment: CDR1 WNHNN and CDR2 SYGVQD (reference sequence). CDR3 length equals 17 residues. Germline trimming cut 3 bases from V and 0 bases from J; bases unmatched to any gene: 10.

Sample: CD8+ T cells sorted from blood, taken at week 24, from a patient treated with tofacitinib. The genes are TRBV10-1 and TRBJ2-5, with 7 bases aligning to TRBD2. The receptor comes from a human donor with alopecia areata. CDR3 loop: CASSDQNTLADQETQYF. The CDR3 DNA is TGCGCCAGCAGTGACCAAAACACTCTAGCGGACCAAGAGACCCAGTACTTC.